This T cell receptor beta chain was sequenced in a study of cytomegalovirus exposure and HLA in healthy donors. Overall study: Around 81% of 398 genotyped donors fell in the Caucasian-associated ancestry cluster.

Study-wide results and caveats: From TCR beta sequences, most subjects' HLA-A and HLA-B alleles were reportedly predicted accurately. TCR beta chains numbering approximately 150 were designated cytomegalovirus-associated. It was reported that the classifier diagnosed cytomegalovirus status with high specificity and sensitivity in both the original and validation cohorts.

Comment on this clone: Its antigen is not identified.

It was with 60 Vbeta and 13 Jbeta primers that the PCR ran. TCRdb's copy holds only in-frame clones and misses some; the assay was immunoSEQ multiplex PCR. The sample records about 180,000 clones, approximately 80% being singletons. V trimming: 0 bases; J trimming: 7 bases; junction bases outside the gene matches: 5. CDR3 size: 15 residues. Germline assignment: CDR1 LGHNT and CDR2 FRNRAP. The sample taken for sequencing was PBMCs. The V call is TRBV12-5, the J call TRBJ2-1; 8 nucleotides line up with TRBD1. The clonotype was recovered from a man aged 30 to 45 in good health and CMV-seropositive. The CDR3 here is CASGLVIQGGNEQFF. The CDR3 DNA sequence: TGTGCTAGTGGTTTGGTAATACAGGGGGGAAATGAGCAGTTCTTC.